The TCR beta chain under discussion was sequenced for a study of blood T cells in healthy people across ages. The length of the CDR3 is 13 residues. Next came a second PCR, run for about 7 to 12 cycles, which used a sample-barcoded 5' primer along with a J-beta primer mix. From the 5' RACE reads, TCRdb called clonotypes with MiXCR, one entry per CDR3 protein. Counted here are 850,000 to 950,000 distinct CDR3 sequences, about 28% occurring once; the ten biggest clones make up roughly 17%. This clonotype showed up just a few times. This could be a read error, since a much larger clone is one nucleotide away.

The chain couples TRBV12-3 or TRBV12-4 to TRBJ1-2; D uncertain. The specimen was blood. This sequence originates from an elderly woman in good health. DNA of the CDR3: TGTGCCTGCAGTTTAAGTGACAACTATGGCTACACCTTC. Translation gives CACSLSDNYGYTF.